The next 30 T cell receptor beta chains were all read from a single sample in a study of T cell repertoires in cytomegalovirus infection. MiXCR was run by TCRdb on the reads, yielding one entry per CDR3 protein. The sample gives fewer than 850,000 distinct CDR3 sequences, about 28% of which show up once; roughly 13% is in the top ten. These TCRs' antigens remain unknown. Sequences were derived from cultured CD8+ T cells from PBMCs, sampled from culture after CMV antigen stimulation. These receptor sequences come from a human donor in good health (CMV status not recorded). Some clones in this sample may be carry-over from other donors' samples.

Only a few counts were recorded for this clonotype. The CDR3 loop is CASSLKLDTQYF. The DNA of the CDR3 is TGTGCCAGCAGCTTAAAGCTGGATACGCAGTATTTT. V and J are TRBV7-2 and TRBJ2-3; D unresolved. The CDR3 is made up of 12 amino acids. Deletions cut 2 bases from V and 6 bases from J, with 6 bases between. In germline, CDR1 is SGHTA, CDR2 FQGNSA. Together with reference TRBV7-2 and TRBJ2-3, the CDR3 gives the full variable domain: GAGVSQSPSNKVTEKGKDVELRCDPISGHTALYWYRQSLGQGLEFLIYFQGNSAPDKSGLPSDRFSAERTGGSVSTLTIQRTQQEDSAVYLCASSLKLDTQYFGPGTRLTVL.

The V and J genes are TRBV6-5 and TRBJ1-1, with D hard to call. Germline V gene lookup returns CDR1 MNHEY and CDR2 SVGAGI. V was clipped by 5 bases and J by 7 bases, with 14 bases between them. The CDR3 loop spans 13 amino acids. The CDR3 DNA is TGTGCCAGCAGTCAACCACCGACGGATGAAGCTTTCTTT. It encodes CASSQPPTDEAFF.

The CDR3 loop is CAIRDRYSPLHF. The CDR3 DNA reads TGTGCCATCCGGGACAGATATTCACCCCTCCACTTT. The chain has TRBV6-1 and TRBJ1-6; 7 nucleotides line up with TRBD1. The J segment lost 8 bases and the V segment lost 10 bases, leaving 5 bases of the junction unmatched. From germline, CDR1 is MNHNS and CDR2 SASEGT. This CDR3 has 12 residues.

This clonotype was detected a few times. The chain couples TRBV2 to TRBJ2-5, with 8 bases identical to TRBD2. Trimming cost V 1 base and J 5 bases; bases outside gene matches: 3. The CDR3 is 14 amino acids. The germline V gene has CDR1 SNHLY and CDR2 FYNNEI. The CDR3 bases are TGTGCCAGCAGTGAAGGAGCGGGGGATGAGACCCAGTACTTC. Protein product: CASSEGAGDETQYF.

This clonotype showed up just a few times. The V call is TRBV9, the J call TRBJ2-7; no firm D call. This CDR3 has 16 amino acids. Germline V gene lookup returns CDR1 SGDLS and CDR2 YYNGEE. V lost 2 bases and J lost 5, with 20 bases in between. CDR3 in amino acids: CASSVYSGPGRDEQYF. CDR3 DNA sequence: TGTGCCAGCAGCGTCTACTCTGGGCCCGGCCGGGACGAGCAGTACTTC.

This clonotype was seen many times. V usage is TRBV7-6 and J usage is TRBJ2-1; 7 bases align to TRBD2. The junction had 18 bases not matched to a gene; V was cut back by 1 base and J by 0 bases. The CDR3 has 21 amino acids. CDR1 is SGHVS and CDR2 is FNYEAQ in the germline V gene. CDR3 nucleotide sequence: TGTGCCAGCAGCTTAGTGCGGGGGAGATACGTCGGCCTGAGCTCCTACAATGAGCAGTTCTTC. This translates into CASSLVRGRYVGLSSYNEQFF.

The rearrangement uses TRBV20-1 and TRBJ2-1; a possible D gene is TRBD2 (6 bases). CDR1 is DFQATT and CDR2 is SNEGSKA in the germline V gene (reference sequence). The CDR3 is 16 residues long. Trimming took off 0 bases at V and 0 bases at J, with 12 bases between the two ends. CDR3 sequence (DNA): TGCAGTGCTAGAGATCGGAGGGCTAGCTCCTACAATGAGCAGTTCTTC. Its translation: CSARDRRASSYNEQFF.

The V and J genes are TRBV4-1 and TRBJ1-5, with D possibly matching TRBD1 (5 bases). V was trimmed by 4 bases and J by 8 bases, leaving 21 bases between them. CDR1 MGHRA and CDR2 YSYEKL come from the germline V gene. The CDR3 spans 16 residues. In nucleotides, the CDR3 is TGCGCCAGCAGCCTTGGTAGGTGGGGGACTCAGGAGCCCCAGCATTTT. It specifies CASSLGRWGTQEPQHF.

V usage is TRBV9 and J usage is TRBJ1-1; 9 nucleotides align to TRBD1. There are 15 residues in the CDR3. V trimming: 0 bases; J trimming: 5 bases; junction bases outside the gene matches: 5. Germline CDR1 SGDLS, CDR2 YYNGEE. CDR3 residues: CASSVGDRAWTEAFF. The CDR3, as DNA: TGTGCCAGCAGCGTAGGGGACAGGGCATGGACTGAAGCTTTCTTT.

The rearrangement uses TRBV27 and TRBJ1-2; maybe TRBD1 (5 bases). The CDR3 contains 12 residues. CDR1 is MNHEY, CDR2 SMNVEV, per germline (reference sequence). The V end lost 6 bases, the J end lost 6 bases, and 11 bases lay between the germline ends. The CDR3 region is CASRREGDGYTF. DNA for the CDR3: TGTGCCAGCAGGAGAGAAGGGGATGGCTACACCTTC.

The V and J genes are TRBV2 and TRBJ1-2; 7 nucleotides line up with TRBD1. The V and J ends lost 10 bases and 2 bases, in that order; junction bases with no gene match: 10. The CDR3 has 14 amino acids. Germline-derived CDR1 and CDR2 are SNHLY and FYNNEI. The CDR3 loop is CATLSGTENYGYTF. The CDR3 DNA reads as TGTGCCACTCTCTCCGGGACAGAAAACTATGGCTACACCTTC.

This clonotype was observed many times. The chain is built from TRBV12-3 or TRBV12-4 and TRBJ2-5, with 9 positions matching TRBD1. V shed 5 bases and J 3 bases; nucleotides not matched to a gene: 4. There are 14 residues in the CDR3. This chain's CDR3 is CASSPWDREETQYF. For the CDR3, the DNA is TGTGCCAGCAGTCCATGGGACAGGGAAGAGACCCAGTACTTC.

The V and J genes are TRBV7-4 and TRBJ2-1; 8 bases line up with TRBD1. Unmatched junction bases numbered 7, after V lost 7 bases and J lost 2 bases. Germline V gene lookup returns CDR1 SGHVT and CDR2 SQSDAQ. The CDR3 runs to 15 residues. CDR3 sequence reads: CASIETGAPYNEQFF. In DNA, the CDR3 is TGTGCCAGCATCGAGACAGGGGCCCCCTACAATGAGCAGTTCTTC.

The rearrangement joins TRBV10-3 to TRBJ1-6; a weak D match, TRBD1 (5 bases). Germline V gene data show CDR1 as ENHRY and CDR2 as SYGVKD. V shed 0 bases and J shed 5 bases, with 20 bases lying between them. The CDR3 covers 19 residues. CDR3 sequence reads: CAISESSFRGSPNNSPLHF. CDR3 nucleotide sequence: TGTGCCATCAGTGAGTCGTCTTTTCGGGGGTCCCCCAATAATTCACCCCTCCACTTT.

The V gene is TRBV10-1, the J gene TRBJ1-2; D is ambiguous. Germline CDR1 WNHNN, CDR2 SYGVQD (reference sequence). There are 15 residues in the CDR3. V was shortened by 6 bases and J by 8 bases, with 22 bases between the two germline ends. The CDR3 DNA sequence: TGCGCCAGCAGCCTTACGCGCGGAGCTATGGAGGGCTACACCTTC. Encoded protein: CASSLTRGAMEGYTF.

This clonotype was observed at least ten times. The rearrangement links TRBV9 to TRBJ1-3, with TRBD1 identical over 8 bases. J lost 0 bases, V lost 4 bases, and 9 bases had no gene match. CDR3 length equals 17 residues. CDR1 SGDLS and CDR2 YYNGEE come from the germline V gene. Here the CDR3 DNA reads TGTGCCAGCAGCTTCCCTACAGGGGGTTCCTCTGGAAACACCATATATTTT. It specifies CASSFPTGGSSGNTIYF.

The chain's CDR3 is CASSSTGAHQPQHF. In nucleotides, the CDR3 is TGTGCCAGCAGCTCCACAGGAGCCCATCAGCCCCAGCATTTT. The chain links TRBV7-9 to TRBJ1-5; D possibly corresponds to TRBD1 (5 bases). V gave up 4 bases and J gave up 5 bases, with 12 bases separating them. The CDR3 covers 14 residues. In germline, CDR1 is SEHNR, CDR2 FQNEAQ (reference sequence).

This sequence joins TRBV29-1 and TRBJ2-7; 7 bases agree with TRBD1. The germline gives CDR1 SQVTM, CDR2 ANQGSEA. Germline trimming cut 3 bases from V and 2 bases from J; bases unmatched to any gene: 10. The CDR3 length is 15 residues. The CDR3 nucleotides are TGCAGCGTTGAGGGTCCCGGGACAGAGACCTACGAGCAGTACTTC. Amino acids: CSVEGPGTETYEQYF.

The J gene is TRBJ2-1, the V gene TRBV6-5; D not certain. Between the trimmed V and J ends, which lost 2 bases and 0 bases, there was a span of 8 bases. This CDR3 spans 15 amino acids. CDR1 and CDR2 from the germline V gene are MNHEY and SVGAGI. The CDR3 DNA is TGTGCCAGCAGTTACGGGCTAGTCTCCTACAATGAGCAGTTCTTC. Amino acids: CASSYGLVSYNEQFF.

The table lists this clonotype with a few counts. At one end the junction does not follow the germline gene, possibly because of a read error. The rearrangement joins TRBV6-5 to TRBJ1-1; TRBD1 aligns across 9 bases. CDR1 MNHEY and CDR2 SVGAGI come from the germline V gene. This CDR3 comprises 16 residues. This CDR3 reads CASTFTGGKISAEAFF. The DNA of the CDR3 is TGTGCTAGCACCTTTACAGGGGGCAAGATTTCGGCTGAAGCTTTCTTT.

This clonotype was seen many times. The chain combines TRBV7-8 with TRBJ1-6; D gene uncertain. The CDR3 consists of 17 residues. Per the germline V gene, CDR1 is SGHVS and CDR2 is FQNEAQ. Trimming removed 1 base at V and 0 bases at J, with 10 bases between. CDR3 amino acids: CASSLGRFSSYNSPLHF. In nucleotides, the CDR3 is TGTGCCAGCAGCTTAGGGCGTTTTAGCTCCTATAATTCACCCCTCCACTTT.

This clonotype was counted only a few times. The chain is built from TRBV20-1 and TRBJ1-1, with TRBD1 matching over 7 bases. CDR1 and CDR2 (germline): DFQATT, SNEGSKA (reference sequence). V shed 3 bases and J 2 bases; nucleotides not matched to a gene: 6. The CDR3 runs 14 residues. The CDR3 protein is CSARSGGGNTEAFF. Written as DNA, the CDR3 is TGCAGTGCTAGGTCAGGGGGGGGCAACACTGAAGCTTTCTTT.

This clonotype occurred a few times. The chain carries TRBV10-2 and TRBJ1-2; possible D gene TRBD1, 6 bases. Per the germline V gene, CDR1 is WSHSY and CDR2 is SAAADI. The CDR3 runs 15 residues. Trimming removed 5 bases from V and 6 bases from J, with 19 bases in between. In DNA, the CDR3 is TGCGCCAGCAGTCCCGGGAGGGGGGCCCATGATGGCTACACCTTC. It is translated as CASSPGRGAHDGYTF.

The V and J genes are TRBV5-5 and TRBJ2-7; tentative D call: TRBD1 (6 bases). Germline V gene sequence: CDR1 SGHKS, CDR2 YYEKEE (reference sequence). This CDR3 is 12 amino acids long. Trimming took off 4 bases at V and 7 bases at J, with 12 bases between the two ends. The CDR3 here is CASSRYRDEQYF. Written as DNA, the CDR3 is TGTGCCAGCAGCCGATACAGGGATGAGCAGTACTTC.

The rearrangement uses TRBV4-1 and TRBJ1-2; 8 nucleotides match TRBD1. Per germline, CDR1 MGHRA and CDR2 YSYEKL. V was clipped by 3 bases and J by 8 bases; unmatched bases: 20. The CDR3 loop spans 18 amino acids. The DNA of the CDR3 is TGCGCCAGCAGCCAGTTTCCAACCGGGACAGGACCCTTGGCGGGCTACACCTTC. Residues: CASSQFPTGTGPLAGYTF.

J is TRBJ2-5 and V is TRBV12-3 or TRBV12-4; D unresolved. The CDR3 sequence is 12 residues long. Trimming removed 7 bases from V and 2 bases from J, with 8 bases in between. Here the CDR3 reads CASTHIQETQYF. CDR3 DNA sequence: TGTGCCAGCACCCATATTCAAGAGACCCAGTACTTC.

The table lists this clonotype with a few counts. This chain joins TRBV27 and TRBJ2-3; possibly TRBD2 for D (6 bases). The CDR3 consists of 14 residues. Germline V gene sequence: CDR1 MNHEY, CDR2 SMNVEV (reference sequence). The germline V and J ends were trimmed by 4 bases and 14 bases, with 22 bases remaining between them. CDR3 amino acids: CASSSGTSYPRPYF. The DNA of the CDR3 is TGTGCCAGCAGTTCCGGGACTTCGTACCCCCGTCCGTATTTT.

The sample holds a few counts of this clonotype. This chain connects TRBV27 to TRBJ1-4; D ambiguous. The CDR3 runs to 14 residues. Trimming cost V 3 bases and J 1 base, with 6 bases left between them. Per the germline V gene, CDR1 is MNHEY and CDR2 is SMNVEV (reference sequence). The CDR3 region has the DNA TGTGCCAGCAGTTTCGGAGGAACTAATGAAAAACTGTTTTTT. Translating gives CASSFGGTNEKLFF.

This clonotype came up a few times. J is TRBJ1-1 and V is TRBV12-3 or TRBV12-4; unclear D gene. The CDR3 loop spans 13 amino acids. The germline V and J ends were trimmed by 8 bases and 1 base, with 11 bases remaining between them. The CDR3 here is CASRAPGNTEAFF. The CDR3 DNA is TGTGCCAGCCGAGCCCCAGGGAACACTGAAGCTTTCTTT.

The V gene is TRBV7-6, the J gene TRBJ1-4; tentatively, D is TRBD1 (6 bases). Germline loops: CDR1 SGHVS, CDR2 FNYEAQ. The CDR3 spans 15 residues. Trimming pared 5 bases from V and 8 bases from J, leaving 18 bases between. CDR3 DNA sequence: TGTGCCAGCAGCAAAACAGGGTTCGTGGGGGAAAAACTGTTTTTT. This sequence encodes CASSKTGFVGEKLFF.